This is a list of T cell receptor beta chains from one sample in a study of a mutant IDH1 vaccine in newly diagnosed glioma. Assay: immunoSEQ multiplex PCR; the TCRdb copy retains only in-frame clones and omits some. The sample includes around 66,000 clones, over 70% of them seen just once. These receptors' antigens are unknown. Sequenced here: PBMCs, sampled from a glioma patient whose treatment included an IDH1 peptide vaccine. These receptors were collected from a man aged 45-65 years with glioma. Both conserved end residues are part of each CDR3. Each record gives: D gene, J gene, V gene, clone size, CDR3 length, CDR3 protein, CDR3 DNA. D genes are given only for firm matches. Not every row has a clone size; where given, it reads once, few, many or a size class.

>TRBD2|TRBJ2-5|TRBV7-6|NA|14
CASSPSLAEETQYF
TGTGCCAGCAGCCCTTCACTAGCGGAAGAGACCCAGTACTTC
>NA|TRBJ2-1|TRBV28|NA|14
CASSFLPSYNEQFF
TGTGCCAGCAGTTTCCTCCCCTCCTACAATGAGCAGTTCTTC
>NA|TRBJ1-1|TRBV7-2|once|13
CASSLGRGSEAFF
TGTGCCAGCAGCTTAGGGCGAGGGTCTGAAGCTTTCTTT
>TRBD2|TRBJ2-7|TRBV7-9|NA|14
CASSPSGGAPEQYF
TGTGCCAGCAGCCCTAGCGGGGGGGCTCCCGAGCAGTACTTC
>TRBD2|TRBJ2-5|TRBV11-3|NA|15
CASSFPSGGWETQYF
TGTGCCAGCAGTTTCCCCAGCGGGGGCTGGGAGACCCAGTACTTC
>NA|TRBJ2-5|TRBV15|NA|14
CATSRTRRSETQYF
TGTGCCACCAGCCGGACCCGCAGGAGTGAGACCCAGTACTTC
>NA|TRBJ2-2|TRBV7-5|NA|16
CARSFKEPPITGELFF
TGTGCCAGAAGCTTTAAAGAACCACCCATAACCGGGGAGCTGTTTTTT
>NA|TRBJ2-7|TRBV7-8|NA|15
CASSSPEYTHYEQYF
TGTGCCAGCAGCTCCCCCGAGTACACCCATTACGAGCAGTACTTC
>NA|TRBJ1-2|TRBV10-3|few|12
CAISADRGGYTF
TGTGCCATCAGTGCCGACCGGGGAGGCTACACCTTC
>TRBD1|TRBJ1-5|TRBV19|NA|16
CASTFDRAVGNQPQHF
TGTGCCAGTACTTTCGACAGGGCGGTCGGAAATCAGCCCCAGCATTTT
>TRBD1|TRBJ2-5|TRBV19|NA|15
CASSSHTGEQETQYF
TGTGCCAGTAGTTCTCATACAGGGGAACAAGAGACCCAGTACTTC
>NA|TRBJ1-2|TRBV27|NA|16
CASSLYGSRDIYGYTF
TGTGCCAGCAGTTTATATGGGTCGAGGGACATCTATGGCTACACCTTC
>TRBD1|TRBJ2-7|TRBV12-5|NA|18
CASGFFVTAGTGNYEQYF
TGTGCTAGTGGTTTTTTTGTCACGGCCGGGACAGGGAACTACGAGCAGTACTTC
>NA|TRBJ1-1|TRBV6-6|NA|14
CASRRTTGGTEAFF
TGTGCCAGCAGGCGAACTACAGGTGGAACTGAAGCTTTCTTT
>NA|TRBJ1-2|TRBV5-1|once|12
CASSQSNYGYTF
TGCGCCAGCAGCCAATCTAACTATGGCTACACCTTC
>TRBD1|TRBJ2-2|TRBV6-4|NA|14
CASSDGQATGELFF
TGTGCCAGCAGTGACGGACAGGCCACCGGGGAGCTGTTTTTT
>NA|TRBJ1-2|TRBV7-9|NA|17
CASSLAGTLEVDYGYTF
TGTGCCAGCAGCTTAGCGGGGACTCTGGAGGTGGACTATGGCTACACCTTC
>NA|TRBJ2-3|TRBV2|NA|13
CASSAAVRDTQYF
TGTGCCAGCAGTGCCGCGGTGCGGGATACGCAGTATTTT
>TRBD1|TRBJ1-3|TRBV7-6|NA|18
CASSLVRPGQGSGNTIYF
TGTGCCAGCAGCTTAGTTCGCCCTGGACAGGGAAGTGGAAACACCATATATTTT
>NA|TRBJ1-1|TRBV23-1|NA|18
CASSWKVQPEKLNTEAFF
TGCGCCAGCAGTTGGAAGGTCCAGCCTGAAAAGCTAAACACTGAAGCTTTCTTT
>NA|TRBJ2-7|TRBV18|NA|13
CASSGLATDEQYF
TGTGCCAGCTCCGGGCTAGCGACAGACGAGCAGTACTTC
>NA|TRBJ2-1|TRBV5-6|NA|14
CASSFWNSYNEQFF
TGTGCCAGCAGCTTTTGGAATTCTTACAATGAGCAGTTCTTC
>NA|TRBJ2-7|TRBV10-3|NA|13
CAISAGGGYEQYF
TGTGCCATCAGTGCCGGGGGCGGGTACGAGCAGTACTTC
>NA|TRBJ2-7|TRBV7-8|NA|14
CASSLRGRLREQYF
TGTGCCAGCAGCTTAAGAGGACGACTACGGGAGCAGTACTTC
>TRBD1|TRBJ2-1|TRBV5-6|NA|16
CASSLYDRGAYNEQFF
TGTGCCAGCAGCTTGTACGACAGGGGAGCCTACAATGAGCAGTTCTTC
>NA|TRBJ2-2|TRBV15|many|15
CATSSSGLGTGELFF
TGTGCCACCAGCAGTTCGGGGTTGGGCACCGGGGAGCTGTTTTTT
>NA|TRBJ1-5|TRBV5-5|NA|16
CASSSQGAYSNQPQHF
TGTGCCAGCAGCTCACAGGGAGCTTATAGCAATCAGCCCCAGCATTTT
>NA|TRBJ2-7|TRBV28|NA|14
CASTSVSPSYEQYF
TGTGCCAGCACCTCAGTGTCACCATCCTACGAGCAGTACTTC
>NA|TRBJ1-1|TRBV6-1|NA|13
CASSEMWGTEAFF
TGTGCCAGCAGTGAAATGTGGGGGACTGAAGCTTTCTTT
>NA|TRBJ1-2|TRBV30|NA|13
CAWSVGLNYGYTF
TGTGCCTGGAGTGTAGGGCTTAACTATGGCTACACCTTC
>NA|TRBJ2-1|TRBV19|NA|17
CASSIWESWGASNEQFF
TGTGCCAGTAGTATTTGGGAATCATGGGGGGCAAGCAATGAGCAGTTCTTC
>TRBD1|TRBJ2-7|TRBV30|NA|14
CAWARDRLTYEQYF
TGTGCCTGGGCAAGGGACAGGCTGACCTACGAGCAGTACTTC
>TRBD1|TRBJ1-1|TRBV7-7|NA|13
CASSRDRNTEAFF
TGTGCCAGCAGCCGGGACAGGAACACTGAAGCTTTCTTT
>NA|TRBJ1-5|TRBV5-6|once|16
CASSPHGGWGNQPQHF
TGTGCCAGCAGCCCCCACGGGGGCTGGGGCAATCAGCCCCAGCATTTT
>TRBD1|TRBJ1-1|TRBV4-2|NA|17
CASSQAHPTGGDTEAFF
TGTGCCAGCAGCCAGGCTCACCCAACAGGGGGTGACACTGAAGCTTTCTTT
>NA|TRBJ1-3|TRBV14|once|16
CASSHRRSSSGNTIYF
TGTGCCAGCAGCCATCGACGGTCTAGCTCTGGAAACACCATATATTTT
>NA|TRBJ2-7|TRBV25-1|NA|14
CASSEFQESYEQYF
TGTGCCAGCAGTGAATTTCAGGAATCCTACGAGCAGTACTTC
>NA|TRBJ1-5|TRBV25-1|NA|15
CASSQTGIDNQPQHF
TGTGCCAGTTCACAAACAGGGATAGACAATCAGCCCCAGCATTTT
>NA|TRBJ2-1|TRBV5-1|NA|15
CASSPIALYYNEQFF
TGCGCCAGCAGCCCAATAGCGCTTTACTACAATGAGCAGTTCTTC
>TRBD1|TRBJ2-5|TRBV18|once|15
CASSPWGQGLETQYF
TGTGCCAGCTCACCCTGGGGACAGGGTTTAGAGACCCAGTACTTC
>TRBD2|TRBJ2-7|TRBV6-5|NA|15
CASRKKTSGFFGQYF
TGTGCCAGCAGAAAGAAAACTAGCGGGTTTTTTGGGCAGTACTTC
>TRBD1|TRBJ1-1|TRBV11-3|NA|15
CASSLRQGGGTEAFF
TGTGCCAGCAGCTTAAGACAGGGCGGGGGGACTGAAGCTTTCTTT
>TRBD1|TRBJ1-1|TRBV7-9|NA|15
CASSKRGGQVLEAFF
TGTGCCAGCAGCAAACGGGGGGGACAGGTTCTCGAAGCTTTCTTT
>NA|TRBJ2-5|TRBV9|few|15
CASSVARGSKETQYF
TGTGCCAGCAGCGTAGCTCGGGGGAGCAAAGAGACCCAGTACTTC
>NA|TRBJ1-2|TRBV5-1|NA|14
CASSLAGSEWGYTF
TGCGCCAGCAGCTTGGCGGGCTCCGAGTGGGGCTACACCTTC
>TRBD2|TRBJ2-1|TRBV4-1|NA|17
CASSLRVAGTIIDEQFF
TGCGCCAGCAGCCTCCGGGTAGCGGGGACGATTATAGATGAGCAGTTCTTC
>NA|TRBJ2-5|TRBV2|NA|15
CASRRATGFGETQYF
TGTGCCAGCAGACGGGCCACAGGATTCGGAGAGACCCAGTACTTC
>NA|TRBJ2-3|TRBV28|NA|11
CASSSPDTQYF
TGTGCCAGCAGTAGCCCAGATACGCAGTATTTT
>NA|TRBJ2-3|TRBV4-3|once|13
CASSQAYSDTQYF
TGCGCCAGCAGCCAAGCCTATTCAGATACGCAGTATTTT
>NA|TRBJ2-5|TRBV5-4|NA|15
CASSLDRGRGGTQYF
TGTGCCAGCAGCTTGGACAGGGGCAGGGGGGGGACCCAGTACTTC
>NA|TRBJ1-4|TRBV9|NA|14
CASSGDGRNEKLFF
TGTGCCAGCAGCGGGGACGGGAGGAATGAAAAACTGTTTTTT
>NA|TRBJ2-3|TRBV7-6|medium-sized|14
CASSSAGGTDTQYF
TGTGCCAGCAGCTCAGCCGGGGGAACAGATACGCAGTATTTT
>TRBD1|TRBJ1-5|TRBV2|NA|16
CASRAGTAYSNQPQHF
TGTGCCAGCAGAGCCGGGACAGCTTATAGCAATCAGCCCCAGCATTTT
>NA|TRBJ2-7|TRBV21-1|NA|16
CASSKEQGARSYEQYF
TGTGCCAGCAGCAAAGAGCAGGGGGCACGGTCCTACGAGCAGTACTTC
>TRBD1|TRBJ2-2|TRBV13|NA|16
CASSQRDRGATGELFF
TGTGCCAGCAGCCAGCGGGACAGGGGTGCCACCGGGGAGCTGTTTTTT
>TRBD1|TRBJ2-7|TRBV2|NA|14
CASSQRTGKYEQYF
TGTGCCAGCAGTCAACGGACAGGGAAATACGAGCAGTACTTC
>NA|TRBJ1-1|TRBV25-1|NA|13
CASSEGPNTEAFF
TGTGCCAGCAGTGAAGGCCCGAACACTGAAGCTTTCTTT
>NA|TRBJ2-7|TRBV7-2|once|15
CASSLVPRSSYEQYF
TGTGCCAGCAGCTTAGTCCCTAGGAGCTCCTACGAGCAGTACTTC
>NA|TRBJ1-1|TRBV6-1|NA|13
CASSDNWAGGAFF
TGTGCCAGCAGTGACAACTGGGCAGGAGGGGCTTTCTTT